This entry lists 6 T cell receptor beta chains sequenced from one sample in a study of blood T cell repertoires in COVID-19. Profiling relied on immunoSEQ multiplex PCR, and the TCRdb table lists in-frame clones only, not all of them. Found here are a few hundred thousand clones, around 89% of them singletons; the top ten hold 2.1%. Sequencing was performed on peripheral blood. These receptors were obtained from a woman between 55 and 75 years old with COVID-19, enrolled during active disease.

The chain employs TRBV5-1 and TRBJ2-6; perhaps TRBD2 as D (6 bases). V gave up 0 bases and J gave up 0 bases, with 10 bases separating them. Germline-derived CDR1 and CDR2 are SGHRS and YFSETQ. The CDR3 totals 17 residues. For the CDR3, the DNA is TGCGCCAGCAGCTTGGCAGGGACTGCCTCTGGGGCCAACGTCCTGACTTTC. Its protein is CASSLAGTASGANVLTF.

The chain carries TRBV12-5 and TRBJ2-2; 8 nucleotides line up with TRBD2. Germline V gene sequence: CDR1 LGHNT, CDR2 FRNRAP. V lost 0 bases and J lost 8; bases outside the gene matches: 11. The CDR3 runs to 17 residues. CDR3 region: CASGLVRAGDQGGELFF. The CDR3 bases are TGTGCTAGTGGTTTGGTACGAGCGGGGGATCAAGGAGGGGAGCTGTTTTTT. The entire variable domain, with the rest obtained from reference TRBV12-5 and TRBJ2-2, is as follows: DARVTQTPRHKVTEMGQEVTMRCQPILGHNTVFWYRQTMMQGLELLAYFRNRAPLDDSGMPKDRFSAEMPDATLATLKIQPSEPRDSAVYFCASGLVRAGDQGGELFFGEGSRLTVL.

This clone was counted once. The genes are TRBV3-1 (or the pseudogene TRBV3-2) and TRBJ2-7; 7 bases line up with TRBD1. Losses at the gene ends were 1 base for V and 6 bases for J; bases not matched to a gene: 0. Germline V gene sequence: CDR1 LGHDT, CDR2 YNNKEL (reference sequence). This CDR3 contains 12 residues. For the CDR3, the DNA is TGTGCCAGCAGCCAAGCAGGGGGCGAGCAGTACTTC. Translating it yields CASSQAGGEQYF.

The genes are TRBV7-8 and TRBJ2-2, with 8 nucleotides matching TRBD2. The CDR3 totals 16 residues. V lost 4 bases, J lost 1 base, and 5 bases stayed unmatched. Germline V CDR1 and CDR2: SGHVS, FQNEAQ. In nucleotides, the CDR3 is TGTGCCAGCAGCTCCAGGACTAGCCGGAACACCGGGGAGCTGTTTTTT. Its translation: CASSSRTSRNTGELFF.

This rearrangement joins TRBV24-1 to TRBJ2-1; TRBD1 matches at 9 bases. Trimming took 3 bases from V and 8 from J; bases not matched to a gene: 7. The CDR3 runs 15 residues. Germline CDR1 reads KGHDR; CDR2 reads SFDVKD. CDR3 sequence: CATSDNGQGMDEQFF. The CDR3 nucleotides are TGTGCCACCAGTGATAACGGACAGGGGATGGATGAGCAGTTCTTC.

This chain connects TRBV3-1 (or the pseudogene TRBV3-2) to TRBJ1-1, with D unclear. CDR3 size: 14 residues. The germline V gene encodes CDR1 LGHDT and CDR2 YNNKEL (reference sequence). V lost 1 base and J lost 1, with 7 bases in between. In DNA form, the CDR3 reads TGTGCCAGCAGCCAAGGAAACAGGAACACTGAAGCTTTCTTT. It is translated as CASSQGNRNTEAFF.